A selection of T cell receptor beta chains follows, all from one sample in a study of T-cell reconstitution after alpha-beta-depleted transplantation in children. MiXCR, applied by TCRdb to the PCR reads, yields one record per CDR3 protein. The table includes about 540,000 distinct CDR3 sequences, about 16% detected once. Specimen: PBMCs from the stem cell graft donor, collected from the stem cell graft. The receptors come from a human donor who donated a stem cell graft to a child with acute lymphoblastic leukemia. Both conserved end residues are part of each CDR3. A D gene is named only where the DNA matches it firmly.

d_gene: .
v_gene: TRBV25-1
j_gene: TRBJ1-3
CDR3aa: CASSQGSGGQRPIYF

d_gene: TRBD1
v_gene: TRBV20-1
j_gene: TRBJ2-7
CDR3aa: CSARDRDRGDEQYF

d_gene: .
v_gene: TRBV7-3
j_gene: TRBJ2-7
CDR3aa: CASSFSGAASEQYF

d_gene: .
v_gene: TRBV9
j_gene: TRBJ1-1
CDR3aa: CASSVVGLWGERGTEAFF

d_gene: TRBD2
v_gene: TRBV7-3
j_gene: TRBJ2-5
CDR3aa: CASSRIAGRQETQYF

d_gene: .
v_gene: TRBV12-3/TRBV12-4
j_gene: TRBJ1-1
CDR3aa: CASSPFDSNTEAFF

d_gene: TRBD1
v_gene: TRBV29-1
j_gene: TRBJ1-2
CDR3aa: CSAQTGGQDGYTF

d_gene: .
v_gene: TRBV7-3
j_gene: TRBJ2-2
CDR3aa: CASSFTGRNTGELFF

d_gene: TRBD2
v_gene: TRBV4-1
j_gene: TRBJ2-7
CDR3aa: CASSHVGTSGSEQYF

d_gene: .
v_gene: TRBV5-1
j_gene: TRBJ2-5
CDR3aa: CASSLRGSQETQYF

d_gene: .
v_gene: TRBV20-1
j_gene: TRBJ1-2
CDR3aa: CSAQAFYGYTF

d_gene: TRBD1
v_gene: TRBV27
j_gene: TRBJ1-1
CDR3aa: CASTPTGGWVTEAFF

d_gene: .
v_gene: TRBV4-2
j_gene: TRBJ2-2
CDR3aa: CASSQPLGVADTGELFF

d_gene: .
v_gene: TRBV12-3/TRBV12-4
j_gene: TRBJ1-6
CDR3aa: CASSFGSGRPLHF

d_gene: TRBD1
v_gene: TRBV3-1
j_gene: TRBJ1-2
CDR3aa: CASSQATQGNYGYTF

d_gene: .
v_gene: TRBV29-1
j_gene: TRBJ1-2
CDR3aa: CSVELQDNYGYTF

d_gene: TRBD2
v_gene: TRBV5-1
j_gene: TRBJ2-1
CDR3aa: CASSIGTSGVEQFF

d_gene: .
v_gene: TRBV7-2
j_gene: TRBJ2-7
CDR3aa: CASSSRDQRAYYEQYF

d_gene: .
v_gene: TRBV12-3/TRBV12-4
j_gene: TRBJ2-1
CDR3aa: CASSLSLASEQFF

d_gene: .
v_gene: TRBV19
j_gene: TRBJ2-1
CDR3aa: CASSFRAHGNEQFF

d_gene: .
v_gene: TRBV27
j_gene: TRBJ2-2
CDR3aa: CASLPDSYFTGELFF

d_gene: TRBD2
v_gene: TRBV5-1
j_gene: TRBJ2-1
CDR3aa: CASSWTRSEQFF

d_gene: TRBD2
v_gene: TRBV7-9
j_gene: TRBJ2-7
CDR3aa: CASSPKPAGVYEQYF

d_gene: TRBD1
v_gene: TRBV2
j_gene: TRBJ2-5
CDR3aa: CASSETETGAGFGETQYF

d_gene: .
v_gene: TRBV7-9
j_gene: TRBJ1-5
CDR3aa: CASSPGGVMDQPQHF

d_gene: TRBD2
v_gene: TRBV5-1
j_gene: TRBJ2-2
CDR3aa: CASSPGLGIWELFF

d_gene: .
v_gene: TRBV3-1
j_gene: TRBJ2-4
CDR3aa: CASSQEPGLAKNIQYF

d_gene: .
v_gene: TRBV9
j_gene: TRBJ2-7
CDR3aa: CASSVVGEMDEQYF

d_gene: .
v_gene: TRBV7-9
j_gene: TRBJ2-5
CDR3aa: CASSWRKETQYF

d_gene: .
v_gene: TRBV5-5
j_gene: TRBJ1-2
CDR3aa: CASSLKEGGGYGYTF

d_gene: TRBD1
v_gene: TRBV6-2/TRBV6-3
j_gene: TRBJ1-2
CDR3aa: CASSWGDRGTYGYTF